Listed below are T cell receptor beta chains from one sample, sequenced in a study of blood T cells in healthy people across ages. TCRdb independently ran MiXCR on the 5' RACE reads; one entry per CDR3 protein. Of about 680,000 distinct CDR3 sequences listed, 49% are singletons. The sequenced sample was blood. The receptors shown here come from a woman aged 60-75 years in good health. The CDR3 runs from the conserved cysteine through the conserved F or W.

CDR3 protein: CASSAQGWGYTF
J gene: TRBJ1-2
V gene: TRBV9

CDR3 protein: CASGGRERPYQETQYF
J gene: TRBJ2-5
V gene: TRBV21-1

CDR3 protein: CASSADSGYTEAFF
J gene: TRBJ1-1
V gene: TRBV18

CDR3 protein: CASGQGRQGPYEQYF
J gene: TRBJ2-7
V gene: TRBV3-1

CDR3 protein: CASSSQSYGYTF
J gene: TRBJ1-2
V gene: TRBV28

CDR3 protein: CASSLGGELSEQYF
J gene: TRBJ2-7
V gene: TRBV7-3

CDR3 protein: CASSLEAGSRMAFF
J gene: TRBJ2-1
V gene: TRBV5-1

CDR3 protein: CSVVAQTKETQYF
J gene: TRBJ2-5
V gene: TRBV29-1

CDR3 protein: CSVGGSVGTDTQYF
J gene: TRBJ2-3
V gene: TRBV29-1

CDR3 protein: CSANPGGYCNEQFF
J gene: TRBJ2-1
V gene: TRBV20-1

CDR3 protein: CSARDAAGHYEQYF
J gene: TRBJ2-7
V gene: TRBV20-1

CDR3 protein: CASSERGSGSWHTF
J gene: TRBJ1-2
V gene: TRBV6-1

CDR3 protein: CASEFPGLYEQYF
J gene: .
V gene: TRBV7-2

CDR3 protein: CSVDPGHTGELFF
J gene: TRBJ2-2
V gene: TRBV29-1

CDR3 protein: CANSLVLTQQFF
J gene: TRBJ2-1
V gene: TRBV7-9

CDR3 protein: CSVSTGVLGETQYF
J gene: TRBJ2-5
V gene: TRBV29-1

CDR3 protein: CASSLTGAGSYGYTF
J gene: TRBJ1-2
V gene: TRBV5-1

CDR3 protein: CASSDRASGFYNEQFF
J gene: TRBJ2-1
V gene: TRBV2

CDR3 protein: CASSRREGDEQFF
J gene: TRBJ2-1
V gene: TRBV6-4

CDR3 protein: CASSQRFGGGRDTQYF
J gene: TRBJ2-3
V gene: TRBV4-3

CDR3 protein: CSDRLGPTDTQYF
J gene: TRBJ2-3
V gene: TRBV29-1

CDR3 protein: CASSLARRLAGYNEQFF
J gene: TRBJ2-1
V gene: TRBV7-9

CDR3 protein: CASTSGQNTGELFF
J gene: TRBJ2-2
V gene: TRBV28

CDR3 protein: CASLGLRPYEQYF
J gene: TRBJ2-7
V gene: TRBV27

CDR3 protein: CSAPKLAGGYNEQFF
J gene: TRBJ2-1
V gene: TRBV20-1

CDR3 protein: CASSLAAGGLDTQYF
J gene: TRBJ2-3
V gene: TRBV7-2

CDR3 protein: CASSQEGAGRGTNEQFF
J gene: TRBJ2-1
V gene: TRBV4-2

CDR3 protein: CASSERTGEIDTQYF
J gene: TRBJ2-3
V gene: TRBV9

CDR3 protein: CASSLGASGYQETQYF
J gene: TRBJ2-5
V gene: TRBV5-1

CDR3 protein: CASSVHRGANYGYTF
J gene: TRBJ1-2
V gene: TRBV7-2

CDR3 protein: CASSRGQGMGGRNSPLHF
J gene: TRBJ1-6
V gene: TRBV18

CDR3 protein: CAISESMQRGYNSPLHF
J gene: TRBJ1-6
V gene: TRBV10-3

CDR3 protein: CASSPEWRGYTF
J gene: TRBJ1-2
V gene: TRBV7-2

CDR3 protein: CAISEGQGGTEAFF
J gene: TRBJ1-1
V gene: TRBV10-3

CDR3 protein: CASRGQPGLAVSYEQYF
J gene: TRBJ2-7
V gene: TRBV11-2

CDR3 protein: CASSPSGYIQYF
J gene: .
V gene: TRBV11-2

CDR3 protein: CASSGLASYNEQFF
J gene: TRBJ2-1
V gene: TRBV28